This T cell receptor (beta chain) came from a study of PD-L1 blockade in urothelial cancer. Study summary: Starting at some point between 2014 and 2015, patients were given atezolizumab (1,200 mg intravenously every 3 weeks). Prior chemotherapy in patients spanned 0 to 3 regimens. Investigators checked blood 3 weeks (second dose) and 6 weeks after treatment start.

Only in-frame clones appear in the TCRdb table, and some are missing; sequencing was by immunoSEQ multiplex PCR. Altogether about 42,000 clones are present, roughly four fifths being singletons, with the ten largest covering 2.5% to 3%. The CDR3 contains 15 residues. V was pared by 0 bases and J by 4 bases, with 14 bases between. Looked up from germline, CDR1 is SGDLS and CDR2 is YYNGEE. The sample here was PBMCs, taken around atezolizumab (anti-PD-L1) treatment. The chain links TRBV9 to TRBJ2-7, with unresolved D. The TCR comes from a man in his 70s with urothelial cancer. CDR3: CASSVAWADGYEQYF. The CDR3 DNA follows: TGTGCCAGCAGCGTAGCGTGGGCCGACGGATACGAGCAGTACTTC.